This entry is about one T cell receptor beta chain. The data stem from a study of OX40 agonist ivuxolimab in advanced cancers. Clones were read by immunoSEQ multiplex PCR, and TCRdb kept only the in-frame ones, dropping some. The repertoire has around 92,000 clones, 85% to 95% of them found once; the top ten carry about 0.24%. The CDR3 runs to 14 residues. The V gene lost 0 bases and the J gene lost 6 bases, with 11 bases spanning the gap. Germline loops: CDR1 MNHEY, CDR2 SVGAGI. The receptor's source is an adult with an advanced solid tumor such as melanoma, head and neck, liver or kidney cancer. The specimen comprised CD4+ or CD8+ T cells sorted from blood, sampled in a trial of the OX40 agonist ivuxolimab. The chain recombines TRBV6-5 with TRBJ1-2; D is unclear. CDR3 nucleotides: TGTGCCAGCAGTTACTCTGAACAGTTCAATGGCTACACCTTC. As protein: CASSYSEQFNGYTF.